The 24 T cell receptor beta chains below all came from one sample that was sequenced in a study of blood T cell repertoires in COVID-19. Using immunoSEQ multiplex PCR, the repertoire was profiled, and TCRdb retains in-frame clones only, with some absent. The sample includes some 73,000 clones, about 82% of them seen just once. Sequenced input: peripheral blood. These receptors were collected from a man aged 50 to 60 with COVID-19, enrolled during active disease.

The J gene is TRBJ2-7, the V gene TRBV19; D might be TRBD1 (5 bases). Trimming took off 3 bases at V and 3 bases at J, with 9 bases between the two ends. The germline V gene has CDR1 LNHDA and CDR2 SQIVND (reference sequence). The CDR3 sequence is 13 residues long. The CDR3, as DNA: TGTGCCAGTAGTATGCAGGGCGACTACGAGCAGTACTTC. This encodes CASSMQGDYEQYF.

The CDR3 loop reads CASWTTNTGELFF. The CDR3 DNA is TGTGCCAGCTGGACAACGAACACCGGGGAGCTGTTTTTT. V is TRBV28 and J is TRBJ2-2, with a tentative D call TRBD1 (5 bases). Germline-derived CDR1 and CDR2 are MDHEN and SYDVKM. The CDR3 sequence is 13 residues long. V was cut by 8 bases and J by 0 bases, with 7 bases left in between. Together with reference TRBV28 and TRBJ2-2, the CDR3 gives the full variable domain: DVKVTQSSRYLVKRTGEKVFLECVQDMDHENMFWYRQDPGLGLRLIYFSYDVKMKEKGDIPEGYSVSREKKERFSLILESASTNQTSMYLCASWTTNTGELFFGEGSRLTVL.

This chain connects TRBV30 to TRBJ2-3, with 11 bases fitting TRBD2. Germline-derived CDR1 and CDR2 are GTSNPN and SVGIG (reference sequence). This CDR3 is built from 17 residues. V lost 3 bases to trimming and J lost 0 bases; unmatched junction nucleotides: 8. CDR3 protein: CAWRGTSGISSTDTQYF. The CDR3 nucleotides are TGTGCCTGGAGGGGGACTAGCGGAATTTCTAGCACAGATACGCAGTATTTT.

The chain recombines TRBV3-1 (or the pseudogene TRBV3-2) with TRBJ2-1; tentative D call: TRBD2 (5 bases). V was cut by 0 bases and J by 4 bases, with 7 bases left in between. The CDR3 runs 14 residues. Germline V CDR1 and CDR2: LGHDT, YNNKEL (reference sequence). The CDR3 here is CASSQDRGYNEQFF. The CDR3, as DNA: TGTGCCAGCAGCCAAGACCGGGGATACAATGAGCAGTTCTTC.

This chain uses TRBV28 with TRBJ2-7; 9 bases agree with TRBD2. J gave up 0 bases and V 5 bases, and 8 bases lay outside the gene matches. Germline values: CDR1 MDHEN, CDR2 SYDVKM. This CDR3 is built from 16 residues. The CDR3 DNA reads as TGTGCCAGCAGTCCCCTTAGACTAGCGGCCTCCTACGAGCAGTACTTC. Translating gives CASSPLRLAASYEQYF.

J is TRBJ1-4 and V is TRBV2, with 9 bases aligning to TRBD1. V shed 8 bases, J shed 4 bases, and the junction held 8 bases outside the gene matches. The CDR3 loop spans 15 amino acids. Per germline, CDR1 SNHLY and CDR2 FYNNEI. CDR3 amino acids: CASQPGQGLNEKLFF. The CDR3 bases are TGTGCCAGCCAACCGGGACAGGGACTTAATGAAAAACTGTTTTTT.

The V gene is TRBV24-1, the J gene TRBJ1-1; D not certain. Germline V CDR1 and CDR2: KGHDR, SFDVKD. V dropped 5 bases and J dropped 6 bases, with 9 bases sitting between them. The CDR3 consists of 12 residues. The CDR3, as DNA: TGTGCCACCAGTGCCGCGGGGTCTGAAGCTTTCTTT. Translated: CATSAAGSEAFF.

On this clone itself: This specimen includes other DNA sequences encoding the same CDR3. The chain is built from TRBV7-2 and TRBJ1-3; D unresolved. V was trimmed by 3 bases and J by 4 bases, leaving 4 bases between them. Looked up from germline, CDR1 is SGHTA and CDR2 is FQGNSA. This CDR3 has 12 amino acids. CDR3 coding DNA: TGTGCCAGCAGCTTGCAGGGAAACACCATATATTTT. As protein: CASSLQGNTIYF.

V is TRBV10-3 and J is TRBJ2-1; 7 positions match TRBD2. Germline lookup yields CDR1 ENHRY and CDR2 SYGVKD. Trimming cost V 6 bases and J 1 base; bases outside gene matches: 3. The CDR3 consists of 14 residues. CDR3 DNA: TGTGCCATCAGCCCTAGCGGTTCCTACAATGAGCAGTTCTTC. Translating gives CAISPSGSYNEQFF.

This clone appeared once. The CDR3 protein is CASGQGAFRSEQFF. The CDR3, as DNA: TGTGCCTCTGGGCAGGGGGCGTTCCGTAGTGAGCAGTTCTTC. This chain joins TRBV30 and TRBJ2-1, with 8 bases identical to TRBD1. CDR1 and CDR2 from the germline V gene are GTSNPN and SVGIG (reference sequence). V lost 7 bases, J lost 9 bases, and 14 bases stayed unmatched. The CDR3 has 14 amino acids.

This chain connects TRBV6-6 to TRBJ2-3, with TRBD2 identical over 10 bases. This CDR3 contains 14 residues. Germline CDR1 reads MNHNY; CDR2 reads SVGAGI (reference sequence). J lost 5 bases, V lost 6 bases, and 5 bases had no gene match. The CDR3 bases are TGTGCCAGCAGGCTTAGCGGGAGGAAAGATACGCAGTATTTT. Translating it yields CASRLSGRKDTQYF.

This clone was detected only once. The chain carries TRBV27 and TRBJ1-5; D unresolved. The CDR3 loop spans 15 amino acids. Trimming removed 6 bases at V and 0 bases at J, with 12 bases between. Germline lookup yields CDR1 MNHEY and CDR2 SMNVEV (reference sequence). The chain's CDR3 is CASSQSPGSNQPQHF. The CDR3, as DNA: TGTGCCAGCAGCCAATCCCCCGGTAGCAATCAGCCCCAGCATTTT.

The chain recombines TRBV28 with TRBJ2-1; 11 positions match TRBD1. This CDR3 region has 16 residues. CDR1 is MDHEN and CDR2 is SYDVKM in the germline V gene. Trimming removed 1 base from V and 7 bases from J; junction bases left unmatched: 6. CDR3 DNA sequence: TGTGCCAGCAGTTTATTTGGACAGGGGGCGTCAAATGAGCAGTTCTTC. As protein: CASSLFGQGASNEQFF. The whole variable domain, remainder taken from reference TRBV28 and TRBJ2-1, is DVKVTQSSRYLVKRTGEKVFLECVQDMDHENMFWYRQDPGLGLRLIYFSYDVKMKEKGDIPEGYSVSREKKERFSLILESASTNQTSMYLCASSLFGQGASNEQFFGPGTRLTVL.

V is TRBV29-1 and J is TRBJ1-1; D ambiguous. V dropped 3 bases and J dropped 1 base, with 6 bases sitting between them. Germline CDR1 SQVTM, CDR2 ANQGSEA. The CDR3 contains 12 residues. The DNA of the CDR3 is TGCAGCGTTGATTACTCGAACACTGAAGCTTTCTTT. Encoded protein: CSVDYSNTEAFF.

The genes are TRBV6-6 and TRBJ2-3; 7 bases are a match to TRBD1. The CDR3 spans 14 residues. CDR1 and CDR2 (germline): MNHNY, SVGAGI (reference sequence). V shed 6 bases and J 2 bases; nucleotides not matched to a gene: 5. DNA for the CDR3: TGTGCCAGCAGGACGACAGGGCCCACAGATACGCAGTATTTT. It codes for CASRTTGPTDTQYF.

CDR3 in amino acids: CASSTAGTSVHEQFF. The DNA of the CDR3 is TGTGCCAGCAGCACGGCCGGGACTAGCGTCCATGAGCAGTTCTTC. This chain uses TRBV9 with TRBJ2-1; 10 bases match TRBD2. The CDR3 runs 15 residues. Germline V gene sequence: CDR1 SGDLS, CDR2 YYNGEE. V was pared by 4 bases and J by 8 bases, with 9 bases of the junction left unmatched.

The chain employs TRBV9 and TRBJ2-7, with a weak D call TRBD2 (6 bases). V shed 4 bases and J shed 7 bases, with 18 bases lying between them. This CDR3 is 14 amino acids long. From germline, CDR1 is SGDLS and CDR2 YYNGEE. The CDR3 nucleotides read TGTGCCAGCAGCCGTCAGGGCCGCGGGGATGAGCAGTACTTC. Protein sequence: CASSRQGRGDEQYF.

The chain joins TRBV5-1 to TRBJ1-6; 7 nucleotides align to TRBD1. V gave up 0 bases and J gave up 5 bases; unmatched junction bases: 8. CDR3 length equals 17 residues. The V gene's germline CDR1 is SGHRS and CDR2 YFSETQ. This chain's CDR3 is CASSLAHRDSNNSPLHF. The CDR3 bases are TGCGCCAGCAGCTTGGCCCACCGGGACAGCAATAATTCACCCCTCCACTTT. The full variable domain, completed using reference TRBV5-1 and TRBJ1-6, is KAGVTQTPRYLIKTRGQQVTLSCSPISGHRSVSWYQQTPGQGLQFLFEYFSETQRNKGNFPGRFSGRQFSNSRSEMNVSTLELGDSALYLCASSLAHRDSNNSPLHFGNGTRLTVT.

The chain is built from TRBV11-3 and TRBJ2-1; 15 bases agree with TRBD2. Germline V gives CDR1 SGHNT, CDR2 YENEEA. The V segment lost 3 bases and the J segment 4 bases; nucleotides outside the gene matches: 10. The CDR3 runs 19 residues. CDR3 amino acids: CASSFSSPGLAGGYNEQFF. The DNA for the CDR3 is TGTGCCAGCAGCTTTTCTAGTCCGGGACTAGCGGGGGGATACAATGAGCAGTTCTTC.

This chain connects TRBV28 to TRBJ1-5, with 7 nucleotides matching TRBD1. This CDR3 contains 14 residues. The junction had 5 bases not matched to a gene; V was cut back by 5 bases and J by 4 bases. The germline V gene encodes CDR1 MDHEN and CDR2 SYDVKM. CDR3 DNA: TGTGCCAGCAGTCCTATGACAGGGAATCAGCCCCAGCATTTT. It is translated as CASSPMTGNQPQHF.

This chain connects TRBV7-3 to TRBJ1-4; D is perhaps TRBD1 (5 bases). V was pared by 5 bases and J by 6 bases, with 16 bases between. Germline V gene data show CDR1 as SGHTA and CDR2 as FQGTGA. This CDR3 is built from 15 residues. The CDR3, as DNA: TGTGCCAGCAGCGCCTCGGGGGGGATGGATGAAAAACTGTTTTTT. Its translation: CASSASGGMDEKLFF.

The J gene is TRBJ2-3, the V gene TRBV4-2, with TRBD2 identical over 8 bases. CDR3 length: 17 residues. J gave up 4 bases and V 1 base, and 10 bases lay outside the gene matches. The germline V gene encodes CDR1 LGHNA and CDR2 YNFKEQ. CDR3 region: CASSQVSGGGIPDTQYF. The CDR3 nucleotides are TGTGCCAGCAGCCAAGTCTCGGGAGGGGGAATCCCAGATACGCAGTATTTT.

V is TRBV5-1 and J is TRBJ2-5, with TRBD1 matching 7 bases. The CDR3 covers 14 residues. Germline CDR1 reads SGHRS; CDR2 reads YFSETQ. The trim removed 4 bases at V and 4 bases at J, leaving 7 bases unmatched. CDR3 residues: CASSQTTGPETQYF. CDR3 sequence (DNA): TGCGCCAGCAGCCAGACGACAGGGCCAGAGACCCAGTACTTC.

This clone was seen only a few times. The V call is TRBV12-3 or TRBV12-4, the J call TRBJ2-7; D is perhaps TRBD1 (6 bases). V was pared by 6 bases and J by 3 bases, with 12 bases between. The CDR3 spans 13 residues. The CDR3 bases are TGTGCCAGCAGCCCTGGACAGTTCTACGAGCAGTACTTC. It encodes CASSPGQFYEQYF.